This paragraph covers one T cell receptor beta chain sequence. This sample is drawn from a study of tumor-infiltrating lymphocytes in primary liver carcinoma. The germline V gene encodes CDR1 LNHDA and CDR2 SQIVND (reference sequence). This CDR3 is built from 15 residues. V was shortened by 4 bases and J by 3 bases, with 13 bases between the two germline ends. Both RNA and DNA were isolated together from about 21-30 mg of bulk tissue that had not been sorted. Production of TCR beta cDNA used around 0.45 ug total RNA together with a constant-region primer. Nested multiplex PCR, run for three rounds with slightly modified ARM-PCR, yielded TCR beta libraries. TRBV1-TRBV30 forward primers and a C-beta reverse primer were used in the first two PCR rounds, which each ran for about 10 cycles. TCRdb analysed the multiplex PCR reads with MiXCR anew, one entry per CDR3 protein. The data show about 99,000 distinct CDR3 sequences, approximately 68% seen once.

The rearrangement links TRBV19 to TRBJ1-5; maybe TRBD1 (6 bases). This TCR was recovered from a woman in her sixties or seventies with primary liver carcinoma and hepatitis B virus infection. Input material: liver tumor tissue from sampling region 5. Subset noted: tumor region T5, tumor centre. The CDR3 DNA is TGTGCCAGTAGTACGTGGGCAGGGGCCAATCAGCCCCAGCATTTT. It translates to CASSTWAGANQPQHF.